Reported below is one TCR beta chain. The method was immunoSEQ multiplex PCR; TCRdb's version includes in-frame clones alone and lacks a portion of them. Of approximately 85,000 clones in the sample, about four fifths are singletons; the top ten hold roughly 15%. The data originate from a study of radiotherapy plus CTLA-4 blockade in lung cancer. The receptor's source is a human donor with non-small cell lung cancer that progressed on radiotherapy plus ipilimumab. This specimen was peripheral blood, taken from a patient treated with radiotherapy plus ipilimumab.

CDR3 in amino acids: CAWSVGQGGRATEAFF. In DNA form, the CDR3 reads TGTGCCTGGAGTGTTGGACAGGGCGGACGGGCCACTGAAGCTTTCTTT. The rearrangement joins TRBV30 to TRBJ1-1, with 8 bases identical to TRBD1. J gave up 4 bases and V 0 bases, and 10 bases lay outside the gene matches. The CDR3 runs 16 residues. CDR1 and CDR2 from the germline V gene are GTSNPN and SVGIG (reference sequence).